This T cell receptor (beta chain) is from a study of T cell responses to AZD1222 COVID-19 vaccine. Only one count was recorded for this clone. What it recognizes is unknown. General study results and limits: Samples come after the peak T cell response, not at day 14.

The protocol was immunoSEQ multiplex PCR, while the TCRdb copy is restricted to in-frame clones and leaves out a portion. The table includes about 130,000 clones, around 93% detected once. This CDR3 region has 15 residues. Trimming shortened V by 3 bases and J by 14 bases, and 25 bases separated the two germline ends. Germline V CDR1 and CDR2: MDHEN, SYDVKM. The V call is TRBV28, the J call TRBJ1-2, with D uncertain. The clonotype comes from an adult who received the AZD1222 COVID-19 vaccine. Sequences were derived from peripheral blood, sampled 28 days after the second AZD1222 dose. CDR3 in DNA: TGTGCCAGCAGTTTTCTTAGGGCCGGAGTCGTCCGGGAGACCTTC. Protein: CASSFLRAGVVRETF.